Presented here are 9 T cell receptor beta chains from one specimen sequenced in a study of T cell responses to AZD1222 COVID-19 vaccine. TCRdb keeps only in-frame clones here, not all; method: immunoSEQ multiplex PCR. The sample gives about 94,000 clones, around nine tenths of which show up once; about 12% is in the top ten. The material was peripheral blood, obtained 28 days after the second AZD1222 dose. Receptor source: an adult who received the AZD1222 COVID-19 vaccine.

The chain joins TRBV24-1 to TRBJ2-3; 8 positions match TRBD2. The germline CDR1 and CDR2 sequences are KGHDR and SFDVKD. The CDR3 extends over 17 amino acids. Germline trimming cut 0 bases from V and 4 bases from J; bases unmatched to any gene: 8. The CDR3 nucleotides are TGTGCCACCAGTGATTTGAGAGCGGGAGTATTTTCAGATACGCAGTATTTT. It translates to CATSDLRAGVFSDTQYF.

This chain joins TRBV25-1 and TRBJ2-2; no clear D gene. V was trimmed by 3 bases and J by 7 bases, leaving 6 bases between them. This CDR3 region has 12 residues. The germline V gene has CDR1 MGHDK and CDR2 SYGVNS. CDR3 nucleotide sequence: TGTGCCAGCAGTGACGCCGGCGGGGAGCTGTTTTTT. This translates into CASSDAGGELFF.

The chain carries TRBV13 and TRBJ1-3; D unclear. The germline gives CDR1 PRHDT, CDR2 FYEKMQ (reference sequence). CDR3 length equals 17 residues. Trimming left V 0 bases short and J 1 base short, with 13 bases between. The chain's CDR3 is CASSLGLGSVSGNTIYF. CDR3 sequence (DNA): TGTGCCAGCAGCTTAGGCCTTGGGTCGGTATCTGGAAACACCATATATTTT.

The chain uses TRBV27 and TRBJ1-5; tentatively, D is TRBD1 (5 bases). The length of the CDR3 is 15 residues. Trimming shortened V by 3 bases and J by 3 bases, and 12 bases separated the two germline ends. Germline V CDR1 and CDR2: MNHEY, SMNVEV (reference sequence). The CDR3 coding sequence is TGTGCCAGCAGTTTCAGGGACGGCTACAATCAGCCCCAGCATTTT. Translation: CASSFRDGYNQPQHF.

V and J are TRBV11-2 and TRBJ2-2; the D gene is possibly TRBD1 (6 bases). The CDR3 extends over 15 amino acids. In germline, CDR1 is SGHAT, CDR2 FQNNGV. V was clipped by 5 bases and J by 7 bases, with 17 bases between them. The CDR3 coding sequence is TGTGCCAGCAGCGGGTCGGCAGGGGAAAACGGGGAGCTGTTTTTT. This gives the protein CASSGSAGENGELFF.

This chain uses TRBV27 with TRBJ1-1; D may be TRBD1 (6 bases). The ends were cut back, 5 bases at V and 3 bases at J, with 22 bases in the middle. CDR1 is MNHEY and CDR2 is SMNVEV in the germline V gene (reference sequence). The CDR3 length is 17 residues. The CDR3 sequence: CASSKDRPNLGDTEAFF. Here the CDR3 DNA reads TGTGCCAGCAGTAAAGACAGGCCTAACCTAGGGGACACTGAAGCTTTCTTT.

The V call is TRBV7-8, the J call TRBJ1-4; D is perhaps TRBD1 (5 bases). The CDR3 totals 14 residues. Germline-derived CDR1 and CDR2 are SGHVS and FQNEAQ. Trimming cost V 2 bases and J 2 bases, with 6 bases left between them. The CDR3: CASSLWGTNEKLFF. The CDR3, as DNA: TGTGCCAGCAGCTTATGGGGGACTAATGAAAAACTGTTTTTT.

The chain carries TRBV4-2 and TRBJ2-5; TRBD2 is a possible D gene (5 bases). CDR3 length equals 14 residues. Looked up from germline, CDR1 is LGHNA and CDR2 is YNFKEQ. V lost 2 bases and J lost 4, with 11 bases in between. CDR3 amino acids: CASSQHSAGETQYF. CDR3 nucleotides: TGTGCCAGCAGCCAACATAGCGCCGGAGAGACCCAGTACTTC.

This sequence joins TRBV24-1 and TRBJ2-5; D not certain. The CDR3 covers 14 residues. Germline CDR1 KGHDR, CDR2 SFDVKD. Between the trimmed V and J ends, which lost 5 bases and 0 bases, there was a span of 9 bases. The CDR3 protein is CATSGAPYQETQYF. CDR3 bases: TGTGCCACCAGTGGGGCGCCGTACCAAGAGACCCAGTACTTC.